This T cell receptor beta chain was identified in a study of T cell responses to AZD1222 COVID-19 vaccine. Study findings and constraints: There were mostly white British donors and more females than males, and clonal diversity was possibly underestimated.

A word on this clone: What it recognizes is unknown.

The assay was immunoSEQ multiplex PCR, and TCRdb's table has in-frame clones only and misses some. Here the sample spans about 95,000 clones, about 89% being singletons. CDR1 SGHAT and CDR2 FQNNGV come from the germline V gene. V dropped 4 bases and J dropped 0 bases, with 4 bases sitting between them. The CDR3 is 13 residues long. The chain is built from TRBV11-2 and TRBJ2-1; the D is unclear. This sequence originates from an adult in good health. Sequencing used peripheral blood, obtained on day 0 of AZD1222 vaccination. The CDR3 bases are TGTGCCAGCAGCTCCTACTCCTACAATGAGCAGTTCTTC. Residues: CASSSYSYNEQFF.